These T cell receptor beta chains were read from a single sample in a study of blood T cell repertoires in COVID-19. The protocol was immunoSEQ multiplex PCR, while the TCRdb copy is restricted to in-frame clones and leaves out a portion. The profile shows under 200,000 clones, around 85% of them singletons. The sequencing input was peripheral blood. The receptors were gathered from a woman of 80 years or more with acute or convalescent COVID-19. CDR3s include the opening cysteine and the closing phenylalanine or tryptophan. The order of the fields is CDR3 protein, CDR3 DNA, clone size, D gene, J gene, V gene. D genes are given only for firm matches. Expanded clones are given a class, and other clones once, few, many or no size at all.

CRGKEAFF,TGTAGGGGCAAGGAAGCTTTCTTT,few,NA,TRBJ1-1,TRBV5-3
CASSLLGTGKVDYGYTF,TGCGCCAGCAGCTTGCTCGGGACAGGGAAGGTGGACTATGGCTACACCTTC,NA,TRBD1,TRBJ1-2,TRBV5-1
CASSPAGANYGYTF,TGTGCCAGCAGCCCGGCCGGGGCTAACTATGGCTACACCTTC,NA,NA,TRBJ1-2,TRBV27
CASSPNRDTDTQYF,TGTGCCAGTAGCCCTAACAGGGACACAGATACGCAGTATTTT,NA,NA,TRBJ2-3,TRBV19
CASRWSQGAYGYTF,TGTGCCAGTAGGTGGAGCCAGGGGGCCTATGGCTACACCTTC,NA,TRBD1,TRBJ1-2,TRBV19
CASSLGLAGGRDEQYF,TGCGCCAGCAGCTTGGGACTAGCGGGGGGAAGAGACGAGCAGTACTTC,few,TRBD2,TRBJ2-7,TRBV5-1
CASSTPRGAGANVLTF,TGTGCCAGTAGTACCCCCAGGGGCGCGGGGGCCAACGTCCTGACTTTC,NA,NA,TRBJ2-6,TRBV19
CASSPRDSGAYEQYF,TGTGCCAGCAGCCCCCGAGATAGCGGGGCCTACGAGCAGTACTTC,NA,TRBD2,TRBJ2-7,TRBV7-6
CASSSSIGNTIYF,TGTGCCAGCAGCTCTAGTATTGGAAACACCATATATTTT,NA,NA,TRBJ1-3,TRBV14
CASSYRSRSNTEAFF,TGTGCCAGCAGTTATCGGAGTCGATCGAACACTGAAGCTTTCTTT,NA,NA,TRBJ1-1,TRBV6-2/TRBV6-3
CASSQRSNGYTF,TGTGCCAGCAGCCAGAGGTCCAATGGCTACACCTTC,NA,NA,TRBJ1-2,TRBV3-1/TRBV3-2
CASSRQGLFAYEQYF,TGTGCCAGCAGCCGACAGGGTCTATTCGCCTACGAGCAGTACTTC,once,TRBD1,TRBJ2-7,TRBV11-2
CASSLGQGAFYEQYF,TGCGCCAGCAGCTTGGGGCAGGGGGCATTCTACGAGCAGTACTTC,once,TRBD1,TRBJ2-7,TRBV5-1
CASSVRQDQETQYF,TGTGCCAGCAGCGTAAGACAGGATCAAGAGACCCAGTACTTC,NA,NA,TRBJ2-5,TRBV9
CASSQDQGTEAFF,TGTGCCAGCAGCCAAGATCAGGGGACTGAAGCTTTCTTT,NA,NA,TRBJ1-1,TRBV14
CASSRLTGGVYGYTF,TGTGCCAGTAGTAGACTGACAGGGGGCGTCTATGGCTACACCTTC,NA,TRBD1,TRBJ1-2,TRBV19
CASSIGTLNNEQFF,TGTGCCAGTAGTATAGGGACTCTCAACAATGAGCAGTTCTTC,NA,NA,TRBJ2-1,TRBV19
CASSQAGGVNTGELFF,TGTGCCAGCAGCCAAGCCGGGGGGGTGAACACCGGGGAGCTGTTTTTT,few,TRBD2,TRBJ2-2,TRBV3-1/TRBV3-2
CASSWVTGSIVYGYTF,TGTGCCAGCAGTTGGGTGACAGGGTCGATAGTTTATGGCTACACCTTC,NA,TRBD1,TRBJ1-2,TRBV7-9
CASSTTGGSAYEQYF,TGTGCCAGCAGCACCACAGGGGGATCGGCCTACGAGCAGTACTTC,once,TRBD1,TRBJ2-7,TRBV5-4
CASSLYAGGTDTQYF,TGTGCCAGCAGCTTATACGCGGGAGGTACAGATACGCAGTATTTT,NA,TRBD2,TRBJ2-3,TRBV7-3
CASCVSGNNQPQHF,TGTGCCAGCTGTGTCTCGGGAAACAATCAGCCCCAGCATTTT,NA,NA,TRBJ1-5,TRBV2
CAISGTTSKDTQYF,TGTGCCATCAGTGGAACAACTAGCAAAGATACGCAGTATTTT,NA,NA,TRBJ2-3,TRBV10-3
CASSALVTNTGELFF,TGTGCCAGCAGCGCCCTTGTTACGAACACCGGGGAGCTGTTTTTT,once,NA,TRBJ2-2,TRBV9
CASSAPSGGSDTQYF,TGTGCCAGCAGCGCACCTAGCGGGGGTTCAGATACGCAGTATTTT,NA,TRBD2,TRBJ2-3,TRBV7-2
CASSLGQEADTQYF,TGCGCCAGCAGCTTGGGCCAAGAGGCAGATACGCAGTATTTT,NA,NA,TRBJ2-3,TRBV5-1
CASSVQGARNSPLHF,TGTGCCAGCAGCGTACAGGGGGCGAGAAATTCACCCCTCCACTTT,NA,TRBD1,TRBJ1-6,TRBV6-5
CASRNRVEKLFF,TGTGCCAGCAGAAACAGGGTTGAAAAACTGTTTTTT,NA,NA,TRBJ1-4,TRBV27
CASSLGGGQGVADTQYF,TGTGCCAGCAGCTTAGGGGGGGGACAGGGTGTCGCAGATACGCAGTATTTT,NA,TRBD1,TRBJ2-3,TRBV7-8
CASSSGEGNQPQHF,TGTGCCAGCAGCTCCGGGGAGGGGAATCAGCCCCAGCATTTT,NA,NA,TRBJ1-5,TRBV5-8
CAIKPEQGGSPLHF,TGTGCCATCAAACCTGAGCAGGGGGGATCACCCCTCCACTTT,NA,TRBD1,TRBJ1-6,TRBV10-3
CASSTGWTGPYEQYF,TGCGCCAGCAGCACGGGGTGGACAGGGCCCTACGAGCAGTACTTC,NA,TRBD1,TRBJ2-7,TRBV5-1
CASSPRQEASPLHF,TGTGCCAGCTCACCACGACAGGAGGCTTCACCCCTCCACTTT,NA,NA,TRBJ1-6,TRBV18
CASSLEGGTYNEQFF,TGTGCCAGCAGCTTAGAGGGGGGGACCTACAATGAGCAGTTCTTC,once,NA,TRBJ2-1,TRBV7-6
CASSLSWAGTGGEKLFF,TGTGCCAGCTCACTATCATGGGCCGGGACAGGGGGCGAAAAACTGTTTTTT,NA,TRBD1,TRBJ1-4,TRBV18
CASGWLDRSYGYTF,TGTGCTAGTGGTTGGCTGGACAGGTCGTATGGCTACACCTTC,NA,TRBD1,TRBJ1-2,TRBV12-5
CAISASGGGYEQYF,TGTGCCATCAGTGCCTCGGGGGGAGGCTACGAGCAGTACTTC,NA,TRBD2,TRBJ2-7,TRBV10-3